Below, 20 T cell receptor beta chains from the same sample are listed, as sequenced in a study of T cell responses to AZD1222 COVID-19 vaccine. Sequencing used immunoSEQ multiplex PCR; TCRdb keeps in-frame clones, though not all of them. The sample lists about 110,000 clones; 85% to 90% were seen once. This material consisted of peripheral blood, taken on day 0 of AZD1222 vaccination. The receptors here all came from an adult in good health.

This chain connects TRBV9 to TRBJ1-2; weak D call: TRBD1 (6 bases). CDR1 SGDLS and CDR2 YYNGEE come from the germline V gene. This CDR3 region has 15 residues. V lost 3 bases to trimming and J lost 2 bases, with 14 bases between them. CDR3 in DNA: TGTGCCAGCAGCGCCGGTGTAGGACAGAACTATGGCTACACCTTC. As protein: CASSAGVGQNYGYTF.

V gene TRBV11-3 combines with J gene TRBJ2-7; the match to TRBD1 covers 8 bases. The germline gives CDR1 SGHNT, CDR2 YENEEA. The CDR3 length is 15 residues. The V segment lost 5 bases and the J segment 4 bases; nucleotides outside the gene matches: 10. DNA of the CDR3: TGTGCCAGCAGCCCCCGGGGACAGGAGACGTACGAGCAGTACTTC. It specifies CASSPRGQETYEQYF.

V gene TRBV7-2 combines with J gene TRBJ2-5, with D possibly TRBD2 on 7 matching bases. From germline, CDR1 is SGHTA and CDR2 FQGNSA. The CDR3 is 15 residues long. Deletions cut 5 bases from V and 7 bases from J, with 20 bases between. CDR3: CASSPQGRGRGTQYF. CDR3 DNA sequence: TGTGCCAGCAGCCCACAAGGGCGGGGGCGCGGGACCCAGTACTTC.

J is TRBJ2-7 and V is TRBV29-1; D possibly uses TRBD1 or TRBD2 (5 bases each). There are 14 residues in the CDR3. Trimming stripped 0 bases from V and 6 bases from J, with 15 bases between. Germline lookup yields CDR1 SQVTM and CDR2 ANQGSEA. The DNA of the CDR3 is TGCAGCGTTGAAGACCCCGGGACGCGAAGCGAGCAGTACTTC. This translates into CSVEDPGTRSEQYF.

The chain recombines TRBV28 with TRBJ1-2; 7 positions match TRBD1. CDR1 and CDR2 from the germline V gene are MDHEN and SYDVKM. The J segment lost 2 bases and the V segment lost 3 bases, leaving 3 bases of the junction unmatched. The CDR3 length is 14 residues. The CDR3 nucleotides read TGTGCCAGCAGTTTTGGGGACAGAAACTATGGCTACACCTTC. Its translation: CASSFGDRNYGYTF.

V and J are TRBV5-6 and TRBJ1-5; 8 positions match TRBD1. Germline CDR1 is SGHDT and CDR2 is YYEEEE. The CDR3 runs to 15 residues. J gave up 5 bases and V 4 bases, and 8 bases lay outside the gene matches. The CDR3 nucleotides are TGTGCCAGCAGCAACCGGGACAGGAAAGATCAGCCCCAGCATTTT. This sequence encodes CASSNRDRKDQPQHF.

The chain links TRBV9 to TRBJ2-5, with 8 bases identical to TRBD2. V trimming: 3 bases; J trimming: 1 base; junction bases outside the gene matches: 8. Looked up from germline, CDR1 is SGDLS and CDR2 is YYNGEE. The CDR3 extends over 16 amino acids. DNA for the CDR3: TGTGCCAGCAGCGCCCCCGGGCGGGGGGTCCAAGAGACCCAGTACTTC. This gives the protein CASSAPGRGVQETQYF.

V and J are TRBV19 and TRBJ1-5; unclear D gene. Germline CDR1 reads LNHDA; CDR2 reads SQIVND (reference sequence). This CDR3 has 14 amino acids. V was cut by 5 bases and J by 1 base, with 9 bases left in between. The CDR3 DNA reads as TGTGCCAGTAGTGTTCGAGGGAGCAATCAGCCCCAGCATTTT. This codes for CASSVRGSNQPQHF.

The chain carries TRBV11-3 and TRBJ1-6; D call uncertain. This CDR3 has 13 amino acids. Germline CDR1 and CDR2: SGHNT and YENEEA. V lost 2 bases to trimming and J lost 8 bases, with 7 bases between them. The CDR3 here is CASSLSGDSPLHF. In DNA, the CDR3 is TGTGCCAGCAGCTTATCGGGAGATTCACCCCTCCACTTT.

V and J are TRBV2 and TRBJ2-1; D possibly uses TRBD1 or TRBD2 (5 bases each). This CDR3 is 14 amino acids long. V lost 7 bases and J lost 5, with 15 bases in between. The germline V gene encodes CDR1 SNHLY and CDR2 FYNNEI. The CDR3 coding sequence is TGTGCCAGCAAGCTGGAGGACACTAACAATGAGCAGTTCTTC. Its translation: CASKLEDTNNEQFF.

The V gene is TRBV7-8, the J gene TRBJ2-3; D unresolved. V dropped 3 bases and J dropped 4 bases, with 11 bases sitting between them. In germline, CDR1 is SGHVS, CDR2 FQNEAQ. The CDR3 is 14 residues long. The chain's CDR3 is CASSLARASDTQYF. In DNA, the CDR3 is TGTGCCAGCAGCTTGGCTAGGGCTTCAGATACGCAGTATTTT.

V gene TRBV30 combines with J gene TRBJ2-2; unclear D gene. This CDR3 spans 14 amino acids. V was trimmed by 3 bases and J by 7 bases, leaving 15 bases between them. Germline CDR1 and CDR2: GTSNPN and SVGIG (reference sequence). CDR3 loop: CAWRDRGLGGELFF. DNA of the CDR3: TGTGCCTGGAGGGACCGAGGTTTAGGCGGGGAGCTGTTTTTT.

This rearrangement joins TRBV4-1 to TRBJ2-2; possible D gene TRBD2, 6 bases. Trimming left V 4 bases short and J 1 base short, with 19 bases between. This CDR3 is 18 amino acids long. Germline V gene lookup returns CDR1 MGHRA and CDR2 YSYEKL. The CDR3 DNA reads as TGCGCCAGCAGCCGTTTAGGGACTCCGTCCGGGAACACCGGGGAGCTGTTTTTT. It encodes CASSRLGTPSGNTGELFF.

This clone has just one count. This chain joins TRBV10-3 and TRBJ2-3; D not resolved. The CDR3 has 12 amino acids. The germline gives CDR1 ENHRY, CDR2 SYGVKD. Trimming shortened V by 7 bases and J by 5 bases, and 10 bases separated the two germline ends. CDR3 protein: CAIIGSGDTQYF. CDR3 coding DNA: TGTGCCATCATCGGTTCGGGAGATACGCAGTATTTT.

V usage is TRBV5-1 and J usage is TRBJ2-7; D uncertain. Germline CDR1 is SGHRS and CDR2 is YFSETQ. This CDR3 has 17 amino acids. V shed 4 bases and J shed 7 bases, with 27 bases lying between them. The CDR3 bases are TGCGCCAGCAGCGCACGTACTCAAAGGACGGCCCCTGGGGAGCAGTACTTC. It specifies CASSARTQRTAPGEQYF.

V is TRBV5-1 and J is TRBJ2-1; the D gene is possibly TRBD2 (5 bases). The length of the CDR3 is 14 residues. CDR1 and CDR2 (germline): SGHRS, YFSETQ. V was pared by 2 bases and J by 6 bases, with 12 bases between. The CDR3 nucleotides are TGCGCCAGCAGCTTAGGGCTAGCCACCAATGAGCAGTTCTTC. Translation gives CASSLGLATNEQFF.

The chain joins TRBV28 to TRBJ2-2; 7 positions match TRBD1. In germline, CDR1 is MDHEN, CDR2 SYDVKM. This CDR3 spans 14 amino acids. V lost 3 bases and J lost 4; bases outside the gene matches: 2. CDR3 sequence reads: CASSFRGPTGELFF. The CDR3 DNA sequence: TGTGCCAGCAGTTTTAGGGGGCCCACCGGGGAGCTGTTTTTT.

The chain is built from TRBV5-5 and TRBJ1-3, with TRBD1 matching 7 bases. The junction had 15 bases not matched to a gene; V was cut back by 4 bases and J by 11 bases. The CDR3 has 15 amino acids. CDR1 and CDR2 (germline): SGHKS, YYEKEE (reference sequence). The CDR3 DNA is TGTGCCAGCAGCGAGCGGACAGGAGGAAGGGGGCCCATATATTTT. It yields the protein CASSERTGGRGPIYF.

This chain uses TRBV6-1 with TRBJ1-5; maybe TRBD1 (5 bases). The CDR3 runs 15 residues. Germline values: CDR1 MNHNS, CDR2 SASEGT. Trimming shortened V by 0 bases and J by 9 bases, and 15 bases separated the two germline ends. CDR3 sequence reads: CASSEALQGGVPQHF. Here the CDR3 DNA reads TGTGCCAGCAGTGAAGCGCTTCAGGGCGGGGTGCCCCAGCATTTT.

Written as DNA, the CDR3 is TGTGCCTGGAGTTACATAGCAGGCGGGGAGCTGTTTTTT. As protein: CAWSYIAGGELFF. The chain links TRBV30 to TRBJ2-2; D is unresolved. The V and J ends lost 2 bases and 7 bases respectively, with 11 bases between them. CDR3 length: 13 amino acids. CDR1 is GTSNPN and CDR2 is SVGIG in the germline V gene (reference sequence).